Sequencing of this TCR beta chain was carried out in a study of cytomegalovirus exposure and HLA in healthy donors. Study overall: Within an early data release were 65 million to 90 million unique TCRs drawn from HLA-typed donors.

13 Jbeta primers and 60 Vbeta primers were used for the PCR. The data were produced by immunoSEQ multiplex PCR, yet TCRdb's version contains in-frame clones alone and is incomplete. Altogether 95,000 to 100,000 clones are present, approximately 76% being singletons, with the ten largest covering roughly 7.7%. In germline, CDR1 is MNHEY, CDR2 SMNVEV (reference sequence). The CDR3 is 16 residues long. The V segment lost 1 base and the J segment 8 bases; nucleotides outside the gene matches: 7. Study-wide points: In a later analysis, 16,951 TCR beta sequences were associated with HLA alleles at 0.05 false discovery rate. With later analysis, a missense DCLRE1C variant became linked to TCR beta V- and J-gene trimming.

Remarks on this clone: The antigen remains undetermined.

This chain joins TRBV27 and TRBJ1-4, with 10 bases fitting TRBD1. This TCR derives from a man aged 35-49 years in good health and CMV-seropositive. The sample consisted of PBMCs. The CDR3: CASSLYWTGGQEKLFF. CDR3 nucleotides: TGTGCCAGCAGTTTATATTGGACAGGGGGGCAAGAAAAACTGTTTTTT. The full variable domain, completed using reference TRBV27 and TRBJ1-4, is EAQVTQNPRYLITVTGKKLTVTCSQNMNHEYMSWYRQDPGLGLRQIYYSMNVEVTDKGDVPEGYKVSRKEKRNFPLILESPSPNQTSLYFCASSLYWTGGQEKLFFGSGTQLSVL.